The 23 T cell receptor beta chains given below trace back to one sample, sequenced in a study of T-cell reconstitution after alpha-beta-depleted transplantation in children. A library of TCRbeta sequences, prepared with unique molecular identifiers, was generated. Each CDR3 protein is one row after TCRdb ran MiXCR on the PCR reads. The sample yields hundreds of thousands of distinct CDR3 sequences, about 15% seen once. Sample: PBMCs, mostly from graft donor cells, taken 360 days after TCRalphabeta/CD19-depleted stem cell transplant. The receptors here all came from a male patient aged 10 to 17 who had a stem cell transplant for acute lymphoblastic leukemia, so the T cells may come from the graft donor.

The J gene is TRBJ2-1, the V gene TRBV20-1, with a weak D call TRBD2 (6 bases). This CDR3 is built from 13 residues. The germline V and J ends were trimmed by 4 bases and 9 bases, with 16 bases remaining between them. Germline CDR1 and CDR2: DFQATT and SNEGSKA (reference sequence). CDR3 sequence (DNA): TGCAGTGCTATAACTAGCTCCGTCATTGAGCAGTTCTTC. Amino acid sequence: CSAITSSVIEQFF.

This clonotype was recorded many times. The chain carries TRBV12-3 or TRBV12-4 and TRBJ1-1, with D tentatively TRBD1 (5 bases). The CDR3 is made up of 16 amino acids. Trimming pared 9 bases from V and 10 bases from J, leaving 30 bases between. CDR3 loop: CASGTLTESRRAGAFF. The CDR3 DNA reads TGTGCCAGTGGGACCCTCACAGAGTCTCGCCGTGCCGGAGCTTTCTTT.

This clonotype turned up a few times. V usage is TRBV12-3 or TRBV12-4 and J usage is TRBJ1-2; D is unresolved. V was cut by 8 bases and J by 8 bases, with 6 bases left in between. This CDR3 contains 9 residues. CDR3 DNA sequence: TGTGCCAGCCCGCTAGGCTACACCTTC. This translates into CASPLGYTF.

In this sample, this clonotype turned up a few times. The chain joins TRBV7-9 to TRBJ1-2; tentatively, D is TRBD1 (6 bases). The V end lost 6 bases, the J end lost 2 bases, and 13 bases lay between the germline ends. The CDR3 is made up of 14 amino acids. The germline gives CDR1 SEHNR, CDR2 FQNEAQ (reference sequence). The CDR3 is CASRPPGGNYGYTF. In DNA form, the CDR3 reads TGTGCCAGCAGGCCCCCTGGGGGCAACTATGGCTACACCTTC. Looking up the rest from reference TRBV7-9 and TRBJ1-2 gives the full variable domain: DTGVSQNPRHKITKRGQNVTFRCDPISEHNRLYWYRQTLGQGPEFLTYFQNEAQLEKSRLLSDRFSAERPKGSFSTLEIQRTEQGDSAMYLCASRPPGGNYGYTFGSGTRLTVV.

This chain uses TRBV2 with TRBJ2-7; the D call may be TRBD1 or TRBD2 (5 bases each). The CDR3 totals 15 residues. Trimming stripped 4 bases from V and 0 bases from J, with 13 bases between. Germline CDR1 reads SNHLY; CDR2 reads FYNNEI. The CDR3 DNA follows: TGTGCCAGCAGTGTCGGCAGGGCGGGCTCCTACGAGCAGTACTTC. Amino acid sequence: CASSVGRAGSYEQYF.

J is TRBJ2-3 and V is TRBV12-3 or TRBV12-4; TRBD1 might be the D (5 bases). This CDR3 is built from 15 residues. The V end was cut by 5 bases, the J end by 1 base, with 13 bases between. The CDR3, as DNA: TGTGCCAGCAGTCCCCGGCTGACAGGCACAGATACGCAGTATTTT. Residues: CASSPRLTGTDTQYF.

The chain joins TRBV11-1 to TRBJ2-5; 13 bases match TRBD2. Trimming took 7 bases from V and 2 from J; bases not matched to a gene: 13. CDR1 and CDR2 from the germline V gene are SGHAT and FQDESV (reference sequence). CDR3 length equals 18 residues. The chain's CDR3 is CASMIPSGLAGTQETQYF. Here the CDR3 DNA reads TGTGCCAGCATGATACCCTCGGGACTAGCGGGAACTCAAGAGACCCAGTACTTC.

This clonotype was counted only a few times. Written as DNA, the CDR3 is TGTGCCAGCAGCCCCAGGGTCACCTACAATGAGCAGTTCTTC. Translation: CASSPRVTYNEQFF. This chain joins TRBV7-6 and TRBJ2-1; TRBD1 might be the D (5 bases). V lost 5 bases, J lost 2 bases, and 10 bases lay in between. In germline, CDR1 is SGHVS, CDR2 FNYEAQ. The CDR3 has 14 residues.

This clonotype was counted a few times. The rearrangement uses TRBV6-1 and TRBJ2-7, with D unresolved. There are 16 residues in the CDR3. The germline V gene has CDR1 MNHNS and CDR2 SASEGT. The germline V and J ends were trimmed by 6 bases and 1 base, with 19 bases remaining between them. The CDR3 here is CASRNAVGYVSYEQYF. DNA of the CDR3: TGTGCCAGCAGAAATGCGGTTGGGTACGTTTCCTACGAGCAGTACTTC.

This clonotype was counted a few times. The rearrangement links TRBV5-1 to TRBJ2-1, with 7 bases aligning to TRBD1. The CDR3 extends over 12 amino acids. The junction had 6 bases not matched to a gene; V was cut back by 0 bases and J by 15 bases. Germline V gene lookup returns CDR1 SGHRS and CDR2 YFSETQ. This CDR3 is CASSLGDSAGFF. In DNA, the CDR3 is TGCGCCAGCAGCTTGGGGGACAGCGCCGGGTTCTTC.

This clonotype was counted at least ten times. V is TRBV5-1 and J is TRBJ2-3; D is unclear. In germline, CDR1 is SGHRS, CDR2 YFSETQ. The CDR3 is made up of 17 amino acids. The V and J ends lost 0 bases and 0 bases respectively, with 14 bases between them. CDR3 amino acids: CASSLDSRRVSTDTQYF. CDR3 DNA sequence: TGCGCCAGCAGCTTGGATTCCCGTAGAGTTAGCACAGATACGCAGTATTTT. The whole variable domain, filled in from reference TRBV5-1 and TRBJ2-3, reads KAGVTQTPRYLIKTRGQQVTLSCSPISGHRSVSWYQQTPGQGLQFLFEYFSETQRNKGNFPGRFSGRQFSNSRSEMNVSTLELGDSALYLCASSLDSRRVSTDTQYFGPGTRLTVL.

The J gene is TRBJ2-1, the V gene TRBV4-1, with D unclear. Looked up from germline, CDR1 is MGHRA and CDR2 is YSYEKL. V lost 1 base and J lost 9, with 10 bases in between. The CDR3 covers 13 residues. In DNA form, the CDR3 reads TGCGCCAGCAGCCAAGTCACTGTAGGTGAGCAGTTCTTC. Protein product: CASSQVTVGEQFF.

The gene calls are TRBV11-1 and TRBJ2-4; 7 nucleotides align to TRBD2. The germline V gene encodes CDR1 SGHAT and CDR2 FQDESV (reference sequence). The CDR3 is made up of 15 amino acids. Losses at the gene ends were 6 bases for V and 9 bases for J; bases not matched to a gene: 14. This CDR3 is CASSFLGRAGGIQYF. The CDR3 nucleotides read TGTGCCAGCAGTTTCCTGGGGAGGGCCGGGGGCATTCAGTACTTC. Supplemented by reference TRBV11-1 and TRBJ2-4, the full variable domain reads EAEVAQSPRYKITEKSQAVAFWCDPISGHATLYWYRQILGQGPELLVQFQDESVVDDSQLPKDRFSAERLKGVDSTLKIQPAELGDSAMYLCASSFLGRAGGIQYFGAGTRLSVL.

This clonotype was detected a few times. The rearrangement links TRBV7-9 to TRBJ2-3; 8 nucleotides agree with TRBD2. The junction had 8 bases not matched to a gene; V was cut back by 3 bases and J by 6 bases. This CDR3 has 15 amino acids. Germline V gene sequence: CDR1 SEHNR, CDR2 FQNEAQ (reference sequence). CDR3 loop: CASSFVTGGGDTQYF. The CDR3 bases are TGTGCCAGCAGCTTTGTAACGGGAGGGGGGGATACGCAGTATTTT.

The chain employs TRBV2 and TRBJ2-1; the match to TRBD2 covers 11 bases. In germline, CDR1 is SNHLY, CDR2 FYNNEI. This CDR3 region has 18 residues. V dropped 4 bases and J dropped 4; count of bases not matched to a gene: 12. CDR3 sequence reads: CASSAVLPGLAEYNEQFF. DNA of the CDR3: TGTGCCAGCAGTGCGGTTTTGCCGGGACTAGCGGAGTACAATGAGCAGTTCTTC.

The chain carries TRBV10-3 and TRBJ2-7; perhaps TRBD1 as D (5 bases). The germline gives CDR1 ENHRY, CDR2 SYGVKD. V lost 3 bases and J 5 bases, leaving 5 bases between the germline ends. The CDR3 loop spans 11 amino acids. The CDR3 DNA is TGTGCCATCAGTGAAGGGGACGAGCAGTACTTC. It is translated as CAISEGDEQYF.

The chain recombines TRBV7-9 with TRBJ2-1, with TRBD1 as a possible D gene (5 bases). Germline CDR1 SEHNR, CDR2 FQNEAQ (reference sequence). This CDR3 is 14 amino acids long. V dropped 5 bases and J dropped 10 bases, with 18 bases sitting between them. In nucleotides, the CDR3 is TGTGCCAGCAGCCCCCCCTCCAGGGCTGGGGAGCAGTTCTTC. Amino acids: CASSPPSRAGEQFF.

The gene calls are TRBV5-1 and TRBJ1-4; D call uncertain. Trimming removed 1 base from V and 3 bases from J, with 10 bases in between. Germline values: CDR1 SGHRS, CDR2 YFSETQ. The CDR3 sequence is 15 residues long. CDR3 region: CASSLTTDPNEKLFF. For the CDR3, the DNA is TGCGCCAGCAGCTTGACGACGGACCCTAATGAAAAACTGTTTTTT.

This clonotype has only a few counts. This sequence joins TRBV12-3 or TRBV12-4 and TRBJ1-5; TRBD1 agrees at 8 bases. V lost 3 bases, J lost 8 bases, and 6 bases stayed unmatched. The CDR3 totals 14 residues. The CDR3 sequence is CASSFTGGTEPQHF. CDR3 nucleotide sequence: TGTGCCAGCAGTTTTACAGGGGGAACAGAGCCCCAGCATTTT.

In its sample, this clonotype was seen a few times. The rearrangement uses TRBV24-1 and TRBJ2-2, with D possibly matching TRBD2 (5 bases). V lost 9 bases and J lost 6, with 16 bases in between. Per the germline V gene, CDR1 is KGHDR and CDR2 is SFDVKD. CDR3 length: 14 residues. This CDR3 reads CATQMGSEAGELFF. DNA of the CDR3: TGTGCCACCCAGATGGGGTCGGAGGCCGGGGAGCTGTTTTTT.

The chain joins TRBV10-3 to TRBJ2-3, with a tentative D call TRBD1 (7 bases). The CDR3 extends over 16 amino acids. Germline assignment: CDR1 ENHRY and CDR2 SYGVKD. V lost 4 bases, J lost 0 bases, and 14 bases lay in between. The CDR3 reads CAISVSTGRSTDTQYF. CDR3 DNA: TGTGCCATCAGTGTCTCGACAGGGAGGAGCACAGATACGCAGTATTTT.

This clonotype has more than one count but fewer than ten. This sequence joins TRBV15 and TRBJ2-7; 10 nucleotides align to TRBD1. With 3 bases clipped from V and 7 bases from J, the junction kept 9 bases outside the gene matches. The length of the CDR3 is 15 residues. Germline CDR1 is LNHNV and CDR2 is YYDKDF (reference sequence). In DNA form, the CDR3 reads TGTGCCACCAGCAGCGCCGGGACAGGGGTGGGTGAGCAGTACTTC. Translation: CATSSAGTGVGEQYF. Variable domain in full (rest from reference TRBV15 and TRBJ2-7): DAMVIQNPRYQVTQFGKPVTLSCSQTLNHNVMYWYQQKSSQAPKLLFHYYDKDFNNEADTPDNFQSRRPNTSFCFLDIRSPGLGDTAMYLCATSSAGTGVGEQYFGPGTRLTVT.

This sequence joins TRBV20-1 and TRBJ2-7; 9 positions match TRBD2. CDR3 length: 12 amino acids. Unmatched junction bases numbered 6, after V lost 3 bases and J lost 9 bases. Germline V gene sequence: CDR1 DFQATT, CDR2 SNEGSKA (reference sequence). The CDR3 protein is CSARVAGVGQYF. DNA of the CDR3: TGCAGTGCTAGGGTAGCGGGAGTTGGGCAGTACTTC.